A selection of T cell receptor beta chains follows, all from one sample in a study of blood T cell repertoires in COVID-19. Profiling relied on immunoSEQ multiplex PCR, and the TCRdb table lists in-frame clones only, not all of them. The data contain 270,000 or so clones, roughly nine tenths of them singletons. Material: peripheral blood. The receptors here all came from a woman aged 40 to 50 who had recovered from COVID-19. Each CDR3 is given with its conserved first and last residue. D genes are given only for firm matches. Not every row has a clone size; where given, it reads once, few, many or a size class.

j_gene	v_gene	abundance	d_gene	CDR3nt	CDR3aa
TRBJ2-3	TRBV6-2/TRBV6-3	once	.	TGTGCCAGCAGTATACAGGGAATTGGTCCAGATACGCAGTATTTT	CASSIQGIGPDTQYF
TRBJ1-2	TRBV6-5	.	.	TGTGCCAGCACCCAACCGGGACAACCAGGGAGCTACACCTTC	CASTQPGQPGSYTF
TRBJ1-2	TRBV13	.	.	TGTGCCAGCAGCTTAGGCCCCGGGGGAGGGACGAATGGCTACACCTTC	CASSLGPGGGTNGYTF
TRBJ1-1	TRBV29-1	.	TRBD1	TGCAGCGTTTTCGACAGGGGCGGAACTGAAGCTTTCTTT	CSVFDRGGTEAFF
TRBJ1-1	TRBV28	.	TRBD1	TGTGCCAGCAGCGGACAGGGGGCGATTACTGAAGCTTTCTTT	CASSGQGAITEAFF
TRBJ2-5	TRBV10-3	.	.	TGTGCCATCAGTGAGTCCCCGGACAGCCAAGAGACCCAGTACTTC	CAISESPDSQETQYF
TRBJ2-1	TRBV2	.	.	TGTGCCAGCAGTGAAGCGCTTCGGCTGGTCGGACTCCCCAATGAGCAGTTCTTC	CASSEALRLVGLPNEQFF
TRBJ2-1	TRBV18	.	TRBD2	TGTGCCAGCTCACCTAGGGAGGGTACGGATGAGCAGTTCTTC	CASSPREGTDEQFF
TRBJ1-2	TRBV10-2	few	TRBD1	TGCGCCAGCAGTACCGGGACAGGGCCCGCGGACTATGGCTACACCTTC	CASSTGTGPADYGYTF
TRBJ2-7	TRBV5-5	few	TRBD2	TGTGCCAGCAGCTTTGGCGCGGGAGGCTACGAGCAGTACTTC	CASSFGAGGYEQYF
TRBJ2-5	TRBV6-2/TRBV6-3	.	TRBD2	TGTGCCAGCAGTCCCGGGACTAGCGGGAGAGAGACCCAGTACTTC	CASSPGTSGRETQYF
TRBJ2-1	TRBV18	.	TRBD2	TGTGCCAGCTCGTCCTCCGGGACTAGCGGGGGGAATGAGCAGTTCTTC	CASSSSGTSGGNEQFF
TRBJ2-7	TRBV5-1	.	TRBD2	TGCGCCAGCAGCTTGGATCGGGGGGGCCAGTACGAGCAGTACTTC	CASSLDRGGQYEQYF
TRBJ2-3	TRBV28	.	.	TGTGCCAGCACTTACTCCGGCACAGATACGCAGTATTTT	CASTYSGTDTQYF
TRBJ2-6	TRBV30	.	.	TGTGCCTGGAGGGTAAAAGCGGGCGCCTACTCTGGGGCCAACGTCCTGACTTTC	CAWRVKAGAYSGANVLTF
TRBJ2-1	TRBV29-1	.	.	TGCAGCGTGGCTCCTCGTGCTGGGGGGAATGAGCAGTTCTTC	CSVAPRAGGNEQFF
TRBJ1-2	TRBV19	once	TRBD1	TGTGCCAGTAGTGCCGGGACAGCATTCTATGGCTACACCTTC	CASSAGTAFYGYTF
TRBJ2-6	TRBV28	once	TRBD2	TGTGCCAGCAGTACCAGCGGGAGCTCTGGGGCCAACGTCCTGACTTTC	CASSTSGSSGANVLTF
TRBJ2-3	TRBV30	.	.	TGTGCCTGGAGTGTACTCTTAACGCAGTATTTT	CAWSVLLTQYF
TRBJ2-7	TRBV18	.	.	TGTGCCAGCTCACCATCCCGGGGTGCGACCTACGAGCAGTACTTC	CASSPSRGATYEQYF
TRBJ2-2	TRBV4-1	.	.	TGCGCCAGCAGGGACAGAGGGGACACCGGGGAGCTGTTTTTT	CASRDRGDTGELFF
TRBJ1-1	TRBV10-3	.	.	TGTGCCATCAGGAGGGTGGAGAACACTGAAGCTTTCTTT	CAIRRVENTEAFF
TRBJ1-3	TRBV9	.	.	TGTGCCAGCAGCGTAGAGGGGAAGGGGAACACCATATATTTT	CASSVEGKGNTIYF
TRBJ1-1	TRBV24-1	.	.	TGTGCCACCAGTGCTACGGGGGGGATCACTGAAGCTTTCTTT	CATSATGGITEAFF
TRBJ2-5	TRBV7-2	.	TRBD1	TGTGCCAGCAGCTCGGCGGACAGGGTTGAGACCCAGTACTTC	CASSSADRVETQYF
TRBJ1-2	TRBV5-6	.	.	TGTGCCAGCAGCTTGGACCGGAGCACTAACTATGGCTACACCTTC	CASSLDRSTNYGYTF
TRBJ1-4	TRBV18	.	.	TGTGCCAGCTCACGAGGGGGTTCTAATGAAAAACTGTTTTTT	CASSRGGSNEKLFF
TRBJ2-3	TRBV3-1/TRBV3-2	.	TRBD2	TGTGCCAGCAGCCAAGGGGCCGGGACTAGCGACACAGATACGCAGTATTTT	CASSQGAGTSDTDTQYF
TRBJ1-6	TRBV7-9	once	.	TGTGCCAGCAGCTTAGGGACGAGGCAGGCGGGCAATTCACCCCTCCACTTT	CASSLGTRQAGNSPLHF
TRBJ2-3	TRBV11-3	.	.	TGTGCCAGCACGGGAAGAGATACGCAGTATTTT	CASTGRDTQYF
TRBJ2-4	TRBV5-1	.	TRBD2	TGCGCCAGCAGCTTCACACCGGGACTAGATACTAACATTCAGTACTTC	CASSFTPGLDTNIQYF
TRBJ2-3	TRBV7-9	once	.	TGTGCCAGCAGCTTCTCGGACTACCCCACAGATACGCAGTATTTT	CASSFSDYPTDTQYF
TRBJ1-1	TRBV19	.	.	TGTGCCAGTAGCGGCACTGAAGCTTTCTTT	CASSGTEAFF
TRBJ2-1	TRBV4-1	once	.	TGCGCCAGCACTGACCAGGGGAATTACAATGAGCAGTTCTTC	CASTDQGNYNEQFF
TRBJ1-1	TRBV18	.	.	TGTGCCAGCTCACCCGGACAGTCGAACACTGAAGCTTTCTTT	CASSPGQSNTEAFF
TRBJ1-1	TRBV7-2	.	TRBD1	TGTGCCAGCAGCCCACAGGGGTTCGCTGAAGCTTTCTTT	CASSPQGFAEAFF
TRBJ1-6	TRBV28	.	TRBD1	TGTGCCAGCACCACAATACAGGGGGCATGGTCACCCCTCCACTTT	CASTTIQGAWSPLHF
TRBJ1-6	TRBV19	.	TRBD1	TGTGCCAGTAGGAGAAGAGGACAGGCCGTTTCCTCCTATAATTCACCCCTCCACTTT	CASRRRGQAVSSYNSPLHF
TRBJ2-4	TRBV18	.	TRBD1	TGTGCCAGCTCACCTAATCCGGGACAGGGTCGAGACATTCAGTACTTC	CASSPNPGQGRDIQYF
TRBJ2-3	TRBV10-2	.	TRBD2	TGCGCCAGCAAAGCCATAGCGGGAGTGGCACCAGATACGCAGTATTTT	CASKAIAGVAPDTQYF
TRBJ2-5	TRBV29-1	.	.	TGCAGCGTTGGTTCGGTCGGGGGGCTCGGAGAGACCCAGTACTTC	CSVGSVGGLGETQYF